Below are 8 T cell receptor beta chains sequenced from a single sample in a study of CD8 T cells in ankylosing spondylitis. TCRdb ran MiXCR on the 5' RACE reads and lists one entry per CDR3 protein. The sample holds 35,000 to 40,000 distinct CDR3 sequences, 16% seen once. Sequencing used blood. All receptors come from a male donor with ankylosing spondylitis or in good health (not recorded which).

This clonotype came up a few times. The rearrangement links TRBV5-1 to TRBJ2-5; D gene unclear. V was shortened by 0 bases and J by 1 base, with 7 bases between the two germline ends. CDR1 and CDR2 from the germline V gene are SGHRS and YFSETQ. The CDR3 length is 14 residues. The CDR3 DNA follows: TGCGCCAGCAGCTTGGCACTAACCCAAGAGACCCAGTACTTC. Residues: CASSLALTQETQYF. The full variable domain, with the rest looked up from reference TRBV5-1 and TRBJ2-5, is KAGVTQTPRYLIKTRGQQVTLSCSPISGHRSVSWYQQTPGQGLQFLFEYFSETQRNKGNFPGRFSGRQFSNSRSEMNVSTLELGDSALYLCASSLALTQETQYFGPGTRLLVL.

This chain links TRBV28 with TRBJ2-6; D might be TRBD1 (6 bases). Germline V gives CDR1 MDHEN, CDR2 SYDVKM. The CDR3 totals 15 residues. With 5 bases removed from V and 2 bases from J, the gap between germline ends came to 10 bases. CDR3 loop: CASSIQGAGANVLTF. The DNA for the CDR3 is TGTGCCAGCAGTATACAGGGTGCTGGGGCCAACGTCCTGACTTTC.

The chain joins TRBV7-2 to TRBJ2-2; possibly TRBD1 for D (6 bases). There are 14 residues in the CDR3. Germline CDR1 is SGHTA and CDR2 is FQGNSA. V was shortened by 10 bases and J by 3 bases, with 15 bases between the two germline ends. CDR3 nucleotide sequence: TGTGCCATCGGAAGCAGGGGATACACCGGGGAGCTGTTTTTT. Residues: CAIGSRGYTGELFF. The full variable domain, its missing parts supplied by reference TRBV7-2 and TRBJ2-2, is GAGVSQSPSNKVTEKGKDVELRCDPISGHTALYWYRQSLGQGLEFLIYFQGNSAPDKSGLPSDRFSAERTGGSVSTLTIQRTQQEDSAVYLCAIGSRGYTGELFFGEGSRLTVL.

The chain links TRBV5-5 to TRBJ1-4; 8 nucleotides line up with TRBD1. V trimming: 1 base; J trimming: 4 bases; junction bases outside the gene matches: 18. The germline CDR1 and CDR2 sequences are SGHKS and YYEKEE (reference sequence). The CDR3 is 20 residues long. The CDR3 DNA follows: TGTGCCAGCAGCTTGAAATCCCCCAGGGGGCGCGGGCCGCTTAATGAAAAACTGTTTTTT. Protein: CASSLKSPRGRGPLNEKLFF.

This clonotype was observed a handful of times. The chain carries TRBV28 and TRBJ2-7; 7 nucleotides match TRBD1. The CDR3 sequence is 16 residues long. The V and J ends lost 6 bases and 3 bases, in that order; junction bases with no gene match: 14. CDR1 is MDHEN and CDR2 is SYDVKM in the germline V gene. As DNA, the CDR3 is TGTGCCAGCAGCCGAGCCCCGAAGGGGGCGGGCTACGAGCAGTACTTC. Translating it yields CASSRAPKGAGYEQYF. The whole variable domain, remainder taken from reference TRBV28 and TRBJ2-7, is DVKVTQSSRYLVKRTGEKVFLECVQDMDHENMFWYRQDPGLGLRLIYFSYDVKMKEKGDIPEGYSVSREKKERFSLILESASTNQTSMYLCASSRAPKGAGYEQYFGPGTRLTVT.

This clonotype was counted a few times. V is TRBV29-1 and J is TRBJ2-7; a possible D gene is TRBD1 (6 bases). The germline V gene encodes CDR1 SQVTM and CDR2 ANQGSEA. Between the trimmed V and J ends, which lost 6 bases and 2 bases, there was a span of 14 bases. The CDR3 extends over 13 amino acids. The CDR3 DNA sequence: TGCAGCGTCCAAGGAAGGACAGCCTACGAGCAGTACTTC. Residues: CSVQGRTAYEQYF.

The genes are TRBV4-1 and TRBJ2-7, with D hard to call. This CDR3 has 13 residues. Trimming left V 0 bases short and J 5 bases short, with 8 bases between. Germline V lookup: CDR1 MGHRA, CDR2 YSYEKL. CDR3 amino acids: CASSQDPGHEQYF. The CDR3, as DNA: TGCGCCAGCAGCCAAGATCCAGGACACGAGCAGTACTTC.

The gene calls are TRBV28 and TRBJ2-5, with D perhaps matching TRBD1 (5 bases). Trimming pared 6 bases from V and 7 bases from J, leaving 9 bases between. This CDR3 spans 11 amino acids. Looked up from germline, CDR1 is MDHEN and CDR2 is SYDVKM. The CDR3 DNA sequence: TGTGCCAGCAGCACACAGGCGACCCAGTACTTC. This gives the protein CASSTQATQYF.